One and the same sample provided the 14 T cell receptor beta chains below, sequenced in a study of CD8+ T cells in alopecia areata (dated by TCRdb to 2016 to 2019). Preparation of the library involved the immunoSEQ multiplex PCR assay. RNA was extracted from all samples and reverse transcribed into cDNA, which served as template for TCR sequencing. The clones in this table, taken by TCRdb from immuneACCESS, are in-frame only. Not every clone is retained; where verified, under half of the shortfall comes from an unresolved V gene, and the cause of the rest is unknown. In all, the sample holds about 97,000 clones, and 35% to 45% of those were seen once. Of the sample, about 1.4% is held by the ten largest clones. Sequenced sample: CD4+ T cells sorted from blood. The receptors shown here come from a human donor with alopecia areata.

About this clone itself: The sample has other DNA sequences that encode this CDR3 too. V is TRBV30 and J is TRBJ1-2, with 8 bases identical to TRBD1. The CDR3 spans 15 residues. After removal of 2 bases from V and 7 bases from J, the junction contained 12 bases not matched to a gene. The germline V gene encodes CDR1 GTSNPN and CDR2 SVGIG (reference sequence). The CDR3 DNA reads TGTGCCTGGAGTTATGATCAGGGGGCGAGGACTGGCTACACCTTC. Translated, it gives CAWSYDQGARTGYTF.

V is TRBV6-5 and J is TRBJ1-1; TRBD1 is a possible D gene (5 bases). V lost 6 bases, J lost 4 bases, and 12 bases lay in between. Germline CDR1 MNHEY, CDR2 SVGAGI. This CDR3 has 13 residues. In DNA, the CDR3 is TGTGCCAGCAGCCGAGGGACGGGCACTGAAGCTTTCTTT. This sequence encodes CASSRGTGTEAFF.

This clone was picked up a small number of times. This CDR3 is CASSGNRDTQYF. The DNA for the CDR3 is TGTGCCAGCAGCGGTAACAGGGATACGCAGTATTTT. This chain joins TRBV7-2 and TRBJ2-3; possible D gene TRBD1, 5 bases. Germline-derived CDR1 and CDR2 are SGHTA and FQGNSA. V was pared by 5 bases and J by 6 bases, with 9 bases between. The CDR3 contains 12 residues.

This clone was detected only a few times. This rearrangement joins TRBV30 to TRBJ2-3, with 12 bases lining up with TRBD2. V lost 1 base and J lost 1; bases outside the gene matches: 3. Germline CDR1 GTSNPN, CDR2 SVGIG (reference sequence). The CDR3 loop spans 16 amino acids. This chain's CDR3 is CAWSGTSGIGTDTQYF. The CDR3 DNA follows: TGTGCCTGGAGTGGGACTAGCGGGATTGGCACAGATACGCAGTATTTT. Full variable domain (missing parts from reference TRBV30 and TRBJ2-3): SQTIHQWPATLVQPVGSPLSLECTVEGTSNPNLYWYRQAAGRGLQLLFYSVGIGQISSEVPQNLSASRPQDRQFILSSKKLLLSDSGFYLCAWSGTSGIGTDTQYFGPGTRLTVL.

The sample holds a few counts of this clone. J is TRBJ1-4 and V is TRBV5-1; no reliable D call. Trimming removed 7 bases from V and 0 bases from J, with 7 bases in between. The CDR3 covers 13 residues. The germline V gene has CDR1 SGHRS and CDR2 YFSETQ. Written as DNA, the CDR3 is TGCGCCAGCCGACTAGCAACTAATGAAAAACTGTTTTTT. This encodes CASRLATNEKLFF.

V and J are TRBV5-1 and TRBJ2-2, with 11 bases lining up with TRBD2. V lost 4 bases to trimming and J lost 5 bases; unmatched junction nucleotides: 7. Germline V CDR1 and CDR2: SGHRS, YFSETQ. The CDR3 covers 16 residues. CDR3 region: CASSGPLAGVTGELFF. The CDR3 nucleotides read TGCGCCAGCAGCGGACCACTAGCGGGAGTAACCGGGGAGCTGTTTTTT.

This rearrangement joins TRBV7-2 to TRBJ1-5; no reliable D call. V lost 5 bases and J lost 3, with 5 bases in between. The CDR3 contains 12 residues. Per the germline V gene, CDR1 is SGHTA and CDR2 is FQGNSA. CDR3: CASSPTNQPQHF. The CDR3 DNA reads TGTGCCAGCAGCCCAACCAATCAGCCCCAGCATTTT. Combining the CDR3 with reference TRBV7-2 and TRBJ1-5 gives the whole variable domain GAGVSQSPSNKVTEKGKDVELRCDPISGHTALYWYRQSLGQGLEFLIYFQGNSAPDKSGLPSDRFSAERTGGSVSTLTIQRTQQEDSAVYLCASSPTNQPQHFGDGTRLSIL.

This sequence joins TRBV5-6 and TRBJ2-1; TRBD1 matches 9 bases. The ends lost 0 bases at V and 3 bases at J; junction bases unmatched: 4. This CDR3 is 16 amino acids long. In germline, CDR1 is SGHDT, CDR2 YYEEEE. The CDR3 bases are TGTGCCAGCAGCTTGGACAGGGGGCGTATCTACAATGAGCAGTTCTTC. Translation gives CASSLDRGRIYNEQFF. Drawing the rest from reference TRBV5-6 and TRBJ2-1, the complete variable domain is DAGVTQSPTHLIKTRGQQVTLRCSPKSGHDTVSWYQQALGQGPQFIFQYYEEEERQRGNFPDRFSGHQFPNYSSELNVNALLLGDSALYLCASSLDRGRIYNEQFFGPGTRLTVL.

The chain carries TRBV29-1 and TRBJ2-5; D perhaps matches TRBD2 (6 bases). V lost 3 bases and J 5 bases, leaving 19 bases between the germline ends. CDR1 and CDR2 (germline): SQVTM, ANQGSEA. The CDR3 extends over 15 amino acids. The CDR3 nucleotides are TGCAGCGTTGATATAAGGGGAGGAGGCACGGAGACCCAGTACTTC. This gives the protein CSVDIRGGGTETQYF.

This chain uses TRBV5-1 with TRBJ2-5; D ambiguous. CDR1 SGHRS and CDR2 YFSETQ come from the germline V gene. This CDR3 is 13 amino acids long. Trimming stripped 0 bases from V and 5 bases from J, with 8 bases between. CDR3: CASSLGLRETQYF. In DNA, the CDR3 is TGCGCCAGCAGCTTGGGCCTAAGGGAGACCCAGTACTTC.

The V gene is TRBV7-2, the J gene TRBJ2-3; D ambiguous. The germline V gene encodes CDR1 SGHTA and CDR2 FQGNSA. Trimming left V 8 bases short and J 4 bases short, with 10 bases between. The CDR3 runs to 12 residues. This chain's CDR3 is CASGSAADTQYF. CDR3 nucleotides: TGTGCCAGCGGCTCGGCGGCAGATACGCAGTATTTT.

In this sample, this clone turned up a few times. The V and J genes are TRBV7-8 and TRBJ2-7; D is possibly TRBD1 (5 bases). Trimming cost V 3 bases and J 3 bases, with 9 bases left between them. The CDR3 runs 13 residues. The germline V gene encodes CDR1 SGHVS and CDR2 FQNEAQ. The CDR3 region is CASSFQGNYEQYF. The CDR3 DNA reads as TGTGCCAGCAGCTTCCAGGGAAACTACGAGCAGTACTTC.

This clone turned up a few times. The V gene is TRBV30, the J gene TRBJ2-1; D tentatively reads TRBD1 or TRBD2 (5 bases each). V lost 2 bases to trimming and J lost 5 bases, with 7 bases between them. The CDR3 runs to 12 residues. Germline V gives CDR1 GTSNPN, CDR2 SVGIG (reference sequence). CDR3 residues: CAWSRGDNEQFF. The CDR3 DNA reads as TGTGCCTGGAGTAGGGGAGACAATGAGCAGTTCTTC. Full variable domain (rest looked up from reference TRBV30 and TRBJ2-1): SQTIHQWPATLVQPVGSPLSLECTVEGTSNPNLYWYRQAAGRGLQLLFYSVGIGQISSEVPQNLSASRPQDRQFILSSKKLLLSDSGFYLCAWSRGDNEQFFGPGTRLTVL.

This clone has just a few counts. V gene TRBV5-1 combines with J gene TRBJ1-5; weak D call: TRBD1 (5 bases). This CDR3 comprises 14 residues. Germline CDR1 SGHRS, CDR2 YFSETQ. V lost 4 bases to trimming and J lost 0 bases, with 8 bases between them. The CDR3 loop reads CASSIDSSNQPQHF. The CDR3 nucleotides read TGCGCCAGCAGCATAGACAGTAGCAATCAGCCCCAGCATTTT.